This is a list of T cell receptor beta chains from one sample in a study of blood T cell repertoires in COVID-19. Measured with immunoSEQ multiplex PCR; TCRdb has only the in-frame clones, and not every one. The repertoire holds tens of thousands of clones, with about 85% as singletons. The sample was PBMCs or T cells enriched from blood (not recorded which). All receptors come from a woman aged 45-65 years who had recovered from COVID-19. Both conserved end residues are part of each CDR3. D genes are given only for firm matches. The size of a clone is reported for some rows only, either as once, few or many, or as a class for expanded clones.

V	J	D	size	CDR3	DNA
TRBV12-3/TRBV12-4	TRBJ2-7	TRBD1	.	CASSAGGLNEQYF	TGTGCCAGCAGTGCAGGGGGTCTCAACGAGCAGTACTTC
TRBV28	TRBJ2-7	.	.	CASSLVGSSYEQYF	TGTGCCAGCAGTTTGGTCGGGAGCTCCTACGAGCAGTACTTC
TRBV20-1	TRBJ1-5	.	.	CSASEGRGAQPQHF	TGCAGTGCTAGTGAGGGCAGGGGTGCTCAGCCCCAGCATTTT
TRBV28	TRBJ1-1	.	.	CASSFPAGNTEAFF	TGTGCCAGCAGTTTCCCGGCAGGGAACACTGAAGCTTTCTTT
TRBV27	TRBJ2-2	.	.	CASSLSRSGELFF	TGTGCCAGCAGTTTAAGCAGGTCGGGGGAGCTGTTTTTT
TRBV5-4	TRBJ2-1	TRBD2	.	CASSSGLAAYNEQFF	TGTGCCAGCAGCTCGGGACTAGCGGCTTACAATGAGCAGTTCTTC
TRBV5-4	TRBJ2-2	TRBD1	.	CASSAGQALLRPTGELFF	TGTGCCAGCAGCGCAGGACAGGCTTTACTCAGGCCCACCGGGGAGCTGTTTTTT
TRBV7-2	TRBJ1-1	TRBD1	.	CASSPPAGQGGTEAFF	TGTGCCAGCAGCCCGCCAGCGGGACAGGGGGGCACTGAAGCTTTCTTT
TRBV28	TRBJ2-7	TRBD2	.	CASRGLAPTYEQYF	TGTGCCAGCAGAGGACTAGCGCCTACCTACGAGCAGTACTTC
TRBV7-2	TRBJ2-5	.	.	CASSRRGGAPNQETQYF	TGTGCCAGCAGCCGGAGGGGGGGGGCTCCTAACCAAGAGACCCAGTACTTC
TRBV7-6	TRBJ1-2	.	.	CASSNQGRGIANYGYTF	TGTGCCAGCAGTAACCAGGGACGGGGGATAGCTAACTATGGCTACACCTTC
TRBV3-1/TRBV3-2	TRBJ2-7	.	.	CASSQLVAYEQYF	TGTGCCAGCAGCCAACTAGTAGCCTACGAGCAGTACTTC
TRBV5-1	TRBJ1-2	.	.	CASSPSTGQNYYGYTF	TGCGCCAGCAGCCCGTCAACGGGACAAAACTACTATGGCTACACCTTC
TRBV5-1	TRBJ2-2	TRBD2	.	CASSLSGGQSGELFF	TGCGCCAGCAGCCTTAGCGGGGGTCAATCCGGGGAGCTGTTTTTT
TRBV5-1	TRBJ1-2	.	.	CASSQDSLSYGYTF	TGCGCCAGCAGCCAGGACTCACTCTCTTATGGCTACACCTTC
TRBV5-1	TRBJ2-1	TRBD2	.	CASSLAANGRYNEQFF	TGCGCCAGCAGCTTGGCGGCCAACGGGAGGTACAATGAGCAGTTCTTC
TRBV7-2	TRBJ2-2	.	.	CASSFGTLLTGELFF	TGTGCCAGCAGCTTCGGGACACTCCTCACCGGGGAGCTGTTTTTT
TRBV3-1/TRBV3-2	TRBJ1-5	.	.	CASSQEGQVGKPQHF	TGTGCCAGCAGCCAAGAGGGGCAGGTAGGTAAGCCCCAGCATTTT
TRBV7-2	TRBJ2-5	.	.	CASSLLPDAGRETQYF	TGTGCCAGCAGCTTACTGCCAGATGCGGGACGGGAGACCCAGTACTTC
TRBV28	TRBJ2-7	.	.	CASRQQAFPYEQYF	TGTGCCAGCAGACAGCAAGCCTTCCCCTACGAGCAGTACTTC
TRBV5-5	TRBJ1-5	TRBD1	few	CASSLTGGSNQPQHF	TGTGCCAGCAGCCTCACAGGGGGTAGCAATCAGCCCCAGCATTTT
TRBV6-5	TRBJ2-7	.	.	CASSYSWTALSYEQYF	TGTGCCAGCAGTTACTCGTGGACAGCCCTTTCCTACGAGCAGTACTTC
TRBV15	TRBJ2-1	TRBD2	.	CATSRAGGARTEQFF	TGTGCCACCAGCCGAGCCGGGGGGGCCAGGACTGAGCAGTTCTTC
TRBV5-1	TRBJ1-1	TRBD1	.	CASSGSGGQTEAFF	TGCGCCAGCAGCGGGTCAGGGGGCCAGACTGAAGCTTTCTTT
TRBV5-8	TRBJ1-6	TRBD1	.	CASSAHGTGDSPLHF	TGTGCCAGCAGCGCCCACGGGACAGGGGATTCACCCCTCCACTTT